This T cell receptor (beta chain) was identified in a study of blood T cell repertoires in COVID-19 (dated by TCRdb to the early 2020s). With respect to the entire study: The collaborator samples originated in the United States, Italy and Spain and spanned the acute and convalescent phases of COVID-19. HLA class I and class II types, where available, came from metadata supplied by the sample provider rather than from assay-based typing. Nearly every sample came with metadata listing a de-identified subject ID, COVID-19 status, age in years and sex. The dataset comprised deeply sampled blood TCRbeta repertoires from subjects exposed to, actively infected with, or recovered from COVID-19. Samples were obtained from the ongoing ImmuneRACE study (first 160 participants) and from 1,254 subjects provided by 6 global collaborators. The repertoires were made available in a free public database intended to serve as a resource for research on the immune response to SARS-CoV-2. The material from the prospective study consisted of cDNA or gDNA derived from T cells, B-cell-depleted T cells, or PBMCs. Beyond this particular receptor, the publication reports: The amount of clinical and demographic metadata varied by source and participant and was provided uncurated.

TCRbeta CDR3 regions were amplified from genomic DNA using the immunoSEQ Assay, a bias-controlled multiplex PCR. Per the authors' processing: The number of nucleated cells in each sample was estimated by amplification of reference gene primers within the assay. To quantify the absolute abundance of each unique TCRbeta CDR3 rearrangement, sequence reads were collapsed and filtered. For each sample, productive Simpson clonality was calculated as the square root of Simpson's diversity index across productive rearrangements. Sourced from immuneACCESS, this table was stored by TCRdb with only in-frame sequences that have V and J called. A share of the clones is absent; for the studies checked, an unresolved V gene accounts for under half, and the remainder has no known explanation. From that table come the V and J calls and clone size; the DNA was used to work out D and trimming. The sample table contains around 260,000 clones; only one count was recorded for 91% of them. The ten biggest clones cover under 3% of the sample.

In regard to this clone: The specificity of this receptor is unknown. No base quality information exists; no much larger clone differs at one position.

In Seattle, one collaborating source enrolled patients while the infection was active and tracked those patients longitudinally over the course of disease. Whole blood was collected in K2EDTA tubes by collaborating institutions according to the institutions' own protocols. For TCRbeta analysis, collaborator samples were shipped as frozen whole blood, as isolated PBMCs, or as DNA extracted from either sample type. At the junction V is shortened by 10 bases and J by 7 bases; bases outside the gene matches: 12. The germline V gene gives CDR1 as MGHRA and CDR2 as YSYEKL. The CDR3 covers 14 residues, taking in both the cysteine and the phenylalanine. Here the CDR3 DNA is all that survives: 42 bases in frame from base 1.

Sequenced input: peripheral blood. This receptor chain uses TRBV4-1 and TRBJ2-1; 8 central bases correspond to TRBD1. This sequence originates from a young adult with COVID-19, enrolled during active disease. The CDR3 loop reads CATTPTGALNEQFF. The DNA sequence is as follows: TGCGCCACCACCCCGACAGGGGCTTTGAATGAGCAGTTCTTC.